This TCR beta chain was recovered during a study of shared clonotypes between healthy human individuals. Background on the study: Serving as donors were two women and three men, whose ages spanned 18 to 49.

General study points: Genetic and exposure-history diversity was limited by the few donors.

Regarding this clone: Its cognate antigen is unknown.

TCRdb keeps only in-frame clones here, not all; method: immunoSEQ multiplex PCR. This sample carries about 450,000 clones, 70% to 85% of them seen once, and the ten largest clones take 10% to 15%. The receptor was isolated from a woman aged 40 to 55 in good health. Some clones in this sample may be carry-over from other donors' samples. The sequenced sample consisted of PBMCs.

The CDR3 DNA follows: TGTGCCAGCTCACCGAACGGACAGGGAGTAGGATCCGGGGAGCTGTTTTTT. Protein: CASSPNGQGVGSGELFF. V gene TRBV18 combines with J gene TRBJ2-2; 8 bases are shared with TRBD1. V gave up 3 bases and J gave up 6 bases; unmatched junction bases: 12. CDR3 length: 17 amino acids. From germline, CDR1 is KGHSH and CDR2 LQKENI. Filled out from reference TRBV18 and TRBJ2-2, the complete variable domain reads NAGVMQNPRHLVRRRGQEARLRCSPMKGHSHVYWYRQLPEEGLKFMVYLQKENIIDESGMPKERFSAEFPKEGPSILRIQQVVRGDSAAYFCASSPNGQGVGSGELFFGEGSRLTVL.